The entry below describes one T cell receptor (beta chain). The antigen remains unidentified. Only in-frame clones appear in the TCRdb table, and some are missing; sequencing was by immunoSEQ multiplex PCR. Among roughly 7,900 clones, approximately 98% were seen once, and the ten largest hold 2.5% to 3%. This specimen comes from a study of naive CD8 T cells in extremely preterm neonates. Study findings and constraints: Preterm neonates had significantly lower iChao1 richness than other age groups. Preterm CDR3s were shorter than older groups', with fewer N additions and less trimming.

Blood donors were healthy children aged roughly 15-60 months and healthy nonsmoking adults. Adult controls were healthy nonsmokers aged roughly 19-50 years, median approximately 39 years. This CDR3 spans 15 amino acids. Germline CDR1 reads MNHEY; CDR2 reads SVGAGI. J lost 0 bases, V lost 8 bases, and 5 bases had no gene match. This TCR was sampled from a human donor in good health. The chain has TRBV6-5 and TRBJ2-1; TRBD2 matches 9 bases. The sequenced material came from naive CD8+ T cells from blood. The CDR3 loop reads CASALAGSSYNEQFF. The CDR3 nucleotides are TGTGCCAGCGCCCTAGCGGGGTCCTCCTACAATGAGCAGTTCTTC.